This T cell receptor (beta chain) was sequenced during a study of blood T cell repertoires in COVID-19. The table lists this clone with a few counts. Other nucleotide sequences in the sample specify the same CDR3. This study enrolled people aged roughly 18 to 89 from under 25 US geographic areas. Cohort placement rested on clinical history that participants reported themselves. What the recovered Cohort 3 donors had was two negative PCRs, clearance, or symptom resolution. Per the study methods: Reference gene primer amplification gave nucleated cell count estimates. TCRdb keeps only in-frame clones here, not all; method: immunoSEQ multiplex PCR. V and J calls and clone size come straight from that table; D and trimming were deduced from the DNA. The data hold over 300,000 clones, with approximately 85% observed a single time. This CDR3 has 14 amino acids. Germline V gene data show CDR1 as SGHTA and CDR2 as FQGNSA. V was shortened by 1 base and J by 0 bases, with 7 bases between the two germline ends.

The chain joins TRBV7-2 to TRBJ2-7, with D maybe TRBD1 (6 bases). Sequences were obtained from PBMCs or T cells enriched from blood (not recorded which). This TCR was recovered from a man in his thirties or forties who had recovered from COVID-19. CDR3 sequence reads: CASSLDRDSYEQYF. CDR3 bases: TGTGCCAGCAGCTTAGACAGGGACTCCTACGAGCAGTACTTC.